This TCR beta chain was sequenced for a study of CD8 T cells in ankylosing spondylitis. Study-wide findings and caveats: Earlier authors reported some of these motif variants in reactive arthritis synovial fluid and blood. Among TCR beta sequences, a motif of eight highly homologous variants appeared characteristic of ankylosing spondylitis blood. The authors reported significant enrichment of disease-linked clones in matched ankylosing spondylitis synovial fluid.

TCRdb itself ran the 5' RACE reads through MiXCR, one entry per CDR3 protein. The sample records approximately 250,000 distinct CDR3 sequences, approximately 30% being singletons. Losses at the gene ends were 3 bases for V and 6 bases for J; bases not matched to a gene: 7. The CDR3 has 16 amino acids. Germline V CDR1 and CDR2: SGHRS, YFSETQ. On this clonotype: The target antigen is unknown.

What was sequenced was blood, either unsorted or a sorted T cell fraction (not recorded which). The sequence was obtained from a male donor with ankylosing spondylitis or in good health (not recorded which). The J gene is TRBJ2-2, the V gene TRBV5-1; 11 bases are a match to TRBD1. CDR3 region: CASSYRTGGLAGELFF. The CDR3 nucleotides read TGCGCCAGCAGCTACCGGACAGGGGGCCTGGCCGGGGAGCTGTTTTTT.